Here is one T cell receptor beta chain with its context. This record belongs to a study of blood T cell repertoires in COVID-19. The CDR3 runs to 14 residues. V gave up 1 base and J gave up 2 bases, with 8 bases separating them. Germline V gene lookup returns CDR1 ENHRY and CDR2 SYGVKD. Data came from immunoSEQ multiplex PCR; TCRdb stores just in-frame clones and leaves some out. This sample has around 260,000 clones, with about 87% found just once. Sequencing was done on a sample of peripheral blood. The chain combines TRBV10-3 with TRBJ2-5; D possibly corresponds to TRBD2 (6 bases). This sequence originates from a woman in her 70s with COVID-19, enrolled during active disease. The CDR3 is CAISEFSGQETQYF. The CDR3 region has the DNA TGTGCCATCAGTGAGTTCAGCGGGCAAGAGACCCAGTACTTC.